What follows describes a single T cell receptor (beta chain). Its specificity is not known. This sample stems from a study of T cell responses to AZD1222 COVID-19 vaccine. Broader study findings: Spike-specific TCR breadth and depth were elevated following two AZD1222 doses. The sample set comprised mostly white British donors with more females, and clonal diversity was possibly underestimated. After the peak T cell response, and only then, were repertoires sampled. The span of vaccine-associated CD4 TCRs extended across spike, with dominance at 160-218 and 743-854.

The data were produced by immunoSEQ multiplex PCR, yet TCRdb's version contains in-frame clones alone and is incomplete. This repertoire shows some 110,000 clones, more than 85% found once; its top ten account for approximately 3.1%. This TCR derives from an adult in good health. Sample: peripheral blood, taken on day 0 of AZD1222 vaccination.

The CDR3 spells CASSRESGWPQHF. In DNA, the CDR3 is TGTGCCAGCAGTCGGGAAAGCGGGTGGCCCCAGCATTTT. The chain carries TRBV27 and TRBJ1-5; D remains unclear. Germline CDR1 and CDR2: MNHEY and SMNVEV (reference sequence). The V end lost 5 bases, the J end lost 9 bases, and 14 bases lay between the germline ends. This CDR3 has 13 residues.